What follows are 10 T cell receptor beta chains derived from one specimen sequenced in a study of T-cell memory formation after mild COVID-19. TCRdb recomputed calls from the 5' RACE reads with MiXCR, one row per CDR3 protein. The sample shows hundreds of thousands of distinct CDR3 sequences, more than 15% of them seen only once. The specimen sequenced was PBMCs or a T cell subset sorted from them (not recorded which). The receptors originated from a man between 18 and 35 years old who had mild COVID-19 (a few samples of this study predate the infection). Cell type and time point are not known.

The chain links TRBV29-1 to TRBJ2-3; D remains unclear. Germline V gene lookup returns CDR1 SQVTM and CDR2 ANQGSEA. The CDR3 consists of 14 residues. V dropped 1 base and J dropped 3 bases, with 11 bases sitting between them. The CDR3, as DNA: TGCAGCGTTGAAGGGGGTGGATATACAGATACGCAGTATTTT. It specifies CSVEGGGYTDTQYF.

This chain links TRBV7-9 with TRBJ2-6; 9 nucleotides line up with TRBD1. This CDR3 contains 17 residues. The germline V gene has CDR1 SEHNR and CDR2 FQNEAQ (reference sequence). The junction had 9 bases not matched to a gene; V was cut back by 5 bases and J by 4 bases. The CDR3, as DNA: TGTGCCAGCAGCCGTCCCGGGACAGGGTTGGGGGCCAACGTCCTGACTTTC. Amino acid sequence: CASSRPGTGLGANVLTF.

The J gene is TRBJ2-4, the V gene TRBV4-1; D not resolved. Germline assignment: CDR1 MGHRA and CDR2 YSYEKL. The CDR3 totals 17 residues. Trimming removed 1 base at V and 5 bases at J, with 18 bases between. The CDR3 region has the DNA TGCGCCAGCAGCCAAGTAACGGCCCGAAAGGGCGAAAACATTCAGTACTTC. Residues: CASSQVTARKGENIQYF.

This chain uses TRBV25-1 with TRBJ2-7; D may be TRBD1 (5 bases). Germline V gene data show CDR1 as MGHDK and CDR2 as SYGVNS. The CDR3 extends over 14 amino acids. Between the trimmed V and J ends, which lost 0 bases and 7 bases, there was a span of 13 bases. The CDR3 loop reads CASSEYQLGREQYF. The CDR3 nucleotides read TGTGCCAGCAGTGAATATCAGCTGGGGCGGGAGCAGTACTTC.

This clonotype was picked up a small number of times. This chain links TRBV5-1 with TRBJ2-5; the match to TRBD1 covers 7 bases. This CDR3 spans 14 amino acids. V shed 2 bases and J 4 bases; nucleotides not matched to a gene: 5. Looked up from germline, CDR1 is SGHRS and CDR2 is YFSETQ. For the CDR3, the DNA is TGCGCCAGCAGCTTCCGAGGGGGCGGAGAGACCCAGTACTTC. This encodes CASSFRGGGETQYF.

The rearrangement links TRBV18 to TRBJ1-6, with 7 bases fitting TRBD1. CDR1 and CDR2 (germline): KGHSH, LQKENI. Trimming removed 8 bases from V and 7 bases from J; junction bases left unmatched: 5. This CDR3 has 13 residues. The CDR3 DNA reads as TGTGCCAGCGGGGACAGTTCCAATTCACCCCTCCACTTT. It translates to CASGDSSNSPLHF.

There are a few counts of this clonotype. The rearrangement uses TRBV7-6 and TRBJ2-3; 10 positions match TRBD2. The CDR3 has 16 residues. Losses at the gene ends were 3 bases for V and 2 bases for J; bases not matched to a gene: 5. CDR1 and CDR2 from the germline V gene are SGHVS and FNYEAQ. CDR3: CASSFTSGESTDTQYF. The CDR3 DNA reads TGTGCCAGCAGCTTCACTAGCGGGGAATCCACAGATACGCAGTATTTT. Drawing the rest from reference TRBV7-6 and TRBJ2-3, the complete variable domain is GAGVSQSPRYKVTKRGQDVALRCDPISGHVSLYWYRQALGQGPEFLTYFNYEAQQDKSGLPNDRFSAERPEGSISTLTIQRTEQRDSAMYRCASSFTSGESTDTQYFGPGTRLTVL.

Worth noting for this clonotype: At one end the junction does not follow the germline gene, possibly because of a read error. As DNA, the CDR3 is TGTGCCAGCAGCGCCTCGACAGGTTTC. Encoded protein: CASSASTGF. V usage is TRBV7-9 and J usage is TRBJ2-6; D is perhaps TRBD1 (6 bases). CDR3 length: 9 residues. Looked up from germline, CDR1 is SEHNR and CDR2 is FQNEAQ (reference sequence).

The rearrangement links TRBV4-1 to TRBJ1-5; TRBD1 matches 10 bases. This CDR3 region has 19 residues. Trimming at V came to 2 bases and at J to 2 bases, leaving 12 bases not matched to a gene. Germline assignment: CDR1 MGHRA and CDR2 YSYEKL. DNA of the CDR3: TGCGCCAGCAGCCAAATACTCTTGGGACAGGGGTCGCGCAATCAGCCCCAGCATTTT. Translating it yields CASSQILLGQGSRNQPQHF.

V and J are TRBV11-2 and TRBJ2-2; the D call may be TRBD1 or TRBD2 (5 bases each). Germline V lookup: CDR1 SGHAT, CDR2 FQNNGV. V was shortened by 6 bases and J by 4 bases, with 21 bases between the two germline ends. The CDR3 loop spans 17 amino acids. CDR3 amino acids: CASRPNPGRRVTGELFF. In DNA, the CDR3 is TGTGCCAGCAGACCCAACCCGGGACGCAGGGTCACCGGGGAGCTGTTTTTT.